This T cell receptor (beta chain) was documented in a study of blood T cell repertoires in COVID-19. Study-level information: Acute-phase and convalescent COVID-19 samples originated in the United States, Italy and Spain. Sources were T cells, B-cell-depleted T cells, or PBMCs; the material itself was cDNA or gDNA.

In the original processing: Reference gene primer amplification in the assay estimated nucleated cell counts. The data were produced by immunoSEQ multiplex PCR, yet TCRdb's version contains in-frame clones alone and is incomplete. V and J calls and clone size are given by that table; D and trimming were obtained from the DNA. The table lists about 130,000 clones, roughly 83% of them singletons. Germline assignment: CDR1 LNHDA and CDR2 SQIVND (reference sequence). Deletions cut 6 bases from V and 0 bases from J, with 20 bases between. This CDR3 is built from 17 residues. The sample was peripheral blood. The origin of this receptor is a woman aged 45 to 65 with acute or convalescent COVID-19. V and J are TRBV19 and TRBJ1-2; TRBD1 is a possible D gene (6 bases). The CDR3, as DNA: TGTGCCAGTAGGGACGACAGGCATACACCCACTAACTATGGCTACACCTTC. Its protein product is CASRDDRHTPTNYGYTF.